This TCR beta chain was profiled in a study of T cells after yellow fever vaccination. Trimming cost V 1 base and J 0 bases, with 15 bases left between them. Germline V gives CDR1 SGHVS, CDR2 FNYEAQ. The CDR3 sequence is 17 residues long. TCRdb recomputed calls from the 5' RACE reads with MiXCR, one row per CDR3 protein. Among roughly 100,000 distinct CDR3 sequences listed, about 8.8% were seen once. There are a few counts of this clonotype. Study-level results: Reappearance after the booster was observed for most primary-vaccination clones (around 95% CD4, just over 85% CD8).

This specimen was CD8+ T cells not binding an NS4B(214-222) dextramer, sorted from PBMCs, taken around 15 days after the first yellow fever vaccination. The chain joins TRBV7-6 to TRBJ2-5, with D maybe TRBD2 (5 bases). This sequence originates from a man aged 18 to 30 who received the YFV17D yellow fever vaccine. The CDR3 sequence is CASSLEPAASYQETQYF. DNA for the CDR3: TGTGCCAGCAGCTTAGAGCCAGCGGCCTCGTACCAAGAGACCCAGTACTTC.